This T cell receptor beta chain was identified in a study of Graves' ophthalmopathy and Graves' hyperthyroidism. The authors amplified TCR beta CDR3 regions, and they did so from RNA transcripts for repertoire sequencing. An initial RT-PCR round employing HTBI primers preceded a second-round multiplex PCR. TCRdb analysed the multiplex PCR reads with MiXCR anew, one entry per CDR3 protein. The data show hundreds of thousands of distinct CDR3 sequences, about a fifth seen once. Patients were excluded if they had other autoimmune diseases or uncontrolled infections, and likewise if pregnancy or lactation applied. Isolation of PBMCs was performed using about 9 ml of fresh peripheral blood. Study-wide findings and caveats: The model reached 65% to 71% sensitivity and 72.22% specificity for predicting ophthalmopathy progression. Blood also held most thyroid clonotypes expanded above 0.001 frequency.

V lost 7 bases to trimming and J lost 8 bases, with 20 bases between them. The CDR3 has 14 residues. This clonotype was seen once. Antigen unknown. Sample: peripheral blood. The receptor was derived from a young woman with stable Graves' hyperthyroidism. Some clones in this sample may be carry-over from other donors' samples. This sequence joins TRBV12-3 or TRBV12-4 and TRBJ1-1; TRBD1 might be the D (5 bases). In nucleotides, the CDR3 is TGTGCCAGCACCCGCTACCGGGACGGAGGAGAAGCTTTCTTT. Its translation is CASTRYRDGGEAFF.